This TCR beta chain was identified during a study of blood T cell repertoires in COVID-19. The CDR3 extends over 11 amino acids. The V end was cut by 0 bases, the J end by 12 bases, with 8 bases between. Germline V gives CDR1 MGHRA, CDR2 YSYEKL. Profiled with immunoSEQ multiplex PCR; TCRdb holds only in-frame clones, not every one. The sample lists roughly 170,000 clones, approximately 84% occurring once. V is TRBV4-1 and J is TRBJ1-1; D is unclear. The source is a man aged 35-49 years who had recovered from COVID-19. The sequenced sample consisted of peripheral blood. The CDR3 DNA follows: TGCGCCAGCAGCCAAGAAGAGATGTCTTTCTTT. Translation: CASSQEEMSFF.